These 9 T cell receptor beta chains share one sample of origin, sequenced in a study of blood T cell repertoires in COVID-19. Produced via immunoSEQ multiplex PCR; TCRdb's table is partial and in-frame only. The sample consists of about 230,000 clones, 89% of them appearing once. The material sequenced was PBMCs or T cells enriched from blood (not recorded which). These receptors originate from a woman aged 30 to 39 with acute COVID-19.

This chain connects TRBV27 to TRBJ2-7; possibly TRBD1 for D (5 bases). Germline CDR1 MNHEY, CDR2 SMNVEV (reference sequence). V lost 2 bases and J lost 2, with 10 bases in between. This CDR3 is 14 amino acids long. CDR3 amino acids: CASSLQGSPYEQYF. For the CDR3, the DNA is TGTGCCAGCAGTTTACAGGGTAGCCCCTACGAGCAGTACTTC.

CDR3 protein: CASGATSTDTQYF. The CDR3, as DNA: TGTGCCAGCGGGGCCACTAGCACAGATACGCAGTATTTT. This chain links TRBV9 with TRBJ2-3, with D tentatively TRBD1 (5 bases). The CDR3 is 13 residues long. Trimming took 7 bases from V and 0 from J, leaving 9 bases between them. Germline V CDR1 and CDR2: SGDLS, YYNGEE.

This chain uses TRBV9 with TRBJ1-2; no firm D call. Germline V gene lookup returns CDR1 SGDLS and CDR2 YYNGEE. The CDR3 contains 14 residues. V was shortened by 0 bases and J by 4 bases, with 10 bases between the two germline ends. The CDR3 sequence is CASSVGPETYGYTF. The CDR3 DNA reads TGTGCCAGCAGCGTAGGTCCGGAGACCTATGGCTACACCTTC.

This sequence joins TRBV27 and TRBJ1-6; TRBD1 matches at 9 bases. J lost 7 bases, V lost 6 bases, and 13 bases had no gene match. The CDR3 extends over 17 amino acids. CDR1 MNHEY and CDR2 SMNVEV come from the germline V gene (reference sequence). CDR3 sequence reads: CASSYTSGQGGNSPLHF. CDR3 coding DNA: TGTGCCAGCAGCTACACCTCGGGACAGGGAGGGAATTCACCCCTCCACTTT.

V is TRBV7-2 and J is TRBJ2-3, with 7 nucleotides matching TRBD1. Germline trimming cut 5 bases from V and 2 bases from J; bases unmatched to any gene: 16. The CDR3 consists of 18 residues. Germline V gene lookup returns CDR1 SGHTA and CDR2 FQGNSA. The chain's CDR3 is CASSHPTLTGTYTDTQYF. CDR3 nucleotides: TGTGCCAGCAGCCACCCGACCCTGACAGGGACCTACACAGATACGCAGTATTTT. Drawing the rest from reference TRBV7-2 and TRBJ2-3, the complete variable domain is GAGVSQSPSNKVTEKGKDVELRCDPISGHTALYWYRQSLGQGLEFLIYFQGNSAPDKSGLPSDRFSAERTGGSVSTLTIQRTQQEDSAVYLCASSHPTLTGTYTDTQYFGPGTRLTVL.

The sample holds a few counts of this clone. This rearrangement joins TRBV9 to TRBJ2-7, with D unclear. The CDR3 is made up of 12 amino acids. Germline V gene lookup returns CDR1 SGDLS and CDR2 YYNGEE. With 3 bases removed from V and 3 bases from J, the gap between germline ends came to 7 bases. In DNA, the CDR3 is TGTGCCAGCAGCGCAACGGGCTACGAGCAGTACTTC. It is translated as CASSATGYEQYF.

The CDR3 is CATPPTGTVNNEQFF. In DNA, the CDR3 is TGTGCCACGCCCCCGACCGGGACAGTGAACAATGAGCAGTTCTTC. The chain is built from TRBV2 and TRBJ2-1, with TRBD1 identical over 7 bases. The junction had 14 bases not matched to a gene; V was cut back by 10 bases and J by 5 bases. This CDR3 is built from 15 residues. CDR1 is SNHLY, CDR2 FYNNEI, per germline.

The rearrangement uses TRBV9 and TRBJ2-7; the match to TRBD2 covers 10 bases. The V gene end was trimmed by 4 bases and the J gene end by 5 bases; junction bases not matched to a gene: 9. Germline assignment: CDR1 SGDLS and CDR2 YYNGEE. The CDR3 is 15 amino acids. The CDR3 bases are TGTGCCAGCAGCTCCACCGGGACTAGCGTCAACGAGCAGTACTTC. Translated: CASSSTGTSVNEQYF.

The V call is TRBV28, the J call TRBJ2-7; 9 bases fit TRBD2. Per the germline V gene, CDR1 is MDHEN and CDR2 is SYDVKM. With V trimmed by 3 bases and J by 0 bases, 3 bases remained unmatched. The CDR3 sequence is 15 residues long. CDR3 loop: CASSLLAGNSYEQYF. The CDR3 DNA is TGTGCCAGCAGTTTGCTAGCGGGGAACTCCTACGAGCAGTACTTC. The whole variable domain, filled in from reference TRBV28 and TRBJ2-7, reads DVKVTQSSRYLVKRTGEKVFLECVQDMDHENMFWYRQDPGLGLRLIYFSYDVKMKEKGDIPEGYSVSREKKERFSLILESASTNQTSMYLCASSLLAGNSYEQYFGPGTRLTVT.